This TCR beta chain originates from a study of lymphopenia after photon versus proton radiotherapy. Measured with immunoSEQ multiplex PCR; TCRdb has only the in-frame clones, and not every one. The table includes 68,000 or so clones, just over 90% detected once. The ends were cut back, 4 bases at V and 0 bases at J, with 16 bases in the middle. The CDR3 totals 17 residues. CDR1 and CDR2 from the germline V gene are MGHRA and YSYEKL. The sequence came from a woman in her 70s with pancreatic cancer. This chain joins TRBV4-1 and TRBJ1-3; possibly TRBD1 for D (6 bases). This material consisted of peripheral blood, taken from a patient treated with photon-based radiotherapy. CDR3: CASSPARRGISGNTIYF. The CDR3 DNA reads TGCGCCAGCAGCCCTGCACGAAGGGGGATCTCTGGAAACACCATATATTTT.